A single sample is the source of the 23 T cell receptor beta chains below, sequenced in a study of T cell repertoires in cytomegalovirus infection (dated by TCRdb to between 2018 and 2020). Instrument on record: Illumina HiSeq 1500. TCRdb redid the processing of the public reads, applying fastp at Q25 and MiXCR, and retained in-frame beta chains. Identical CDR3 protein sequences are pooled into one entry, listed with their most common genes and DNA. This sample comprises 650,000 to 850,000 distinct CDR3 sequences, almost 30% of them detected only once. The ten largest account for around 13% of the sample. The meaning of the sample's treatment or condition label: in vitro stimulation with specific CMV peptide epitopes to enrich CMV-specific T cells. Their recognized antigens are unknown. The sequencing here drew on cultured CD8+ T cells from PBMCs, taken from culture after CMV antigen stimulation. These receptors were collected from a human donor in good health (CMV status not recorded). Some clones in this sample may be carry-over from other donors' samples.

This clonotype was found a few times. The chain couples TRBV13 to TRBJ1-4; maybe TRBD1 (6 bases). CDR3 length: 13 residues. Trimming removed 5 bases from V and 9 bases from J, with 13 bases in between. CDR1 is PRHDT and CDR2 is FYEKMQ in the germline V gene (reference sequence). In DNA, the CDR3 is TGTGCCAGCAGCGCCGCGGACAGTAAAAAACTGTTTTTT. Its protein product is CASSAADSKKLFF.

The chain uses TRBV29-1 and TRBJ2-2; a possible D gene is TRBD2 (6 bases). Germline CDR1 SQVTM, CDR2 ANQGSEA. The CDR3 spans 16 residues. Trimming took off 1 base at V and 1 base at J, with 13 bases between the two ends. The CDR3 DNA is TGCAGCGTTGAAGGTGTCGCGGGGTTGAACACCGGGGAGCTGTTTTTT. Its translation: CSVEGVAGLNTGELFF.

On this clonotype: One junction end does not reproduce the germline sequence, and a read error may be involved. The chain recombines TRBV7-6 with TRBJ2-5, with D unclear. CDR1 is SGHVS and CDR2 is FNYEAQ in the germline V gene. The CDR3 is 15 amino acids. The CDR3: CASSLSAGRSETQYF. For the CDR3, the DNA is TGTGCTAGCAGCTTATCGGCAGGTCGCAGTGAGACCCAGTACTTC.

This sequence joins TRBV2 and TRBJ1-1; D may be TRBD1 (6 bases). Germline CDR1 reads SNHLY; CDR2 reads FYNNEI. The CDR3 loop spans 13 amino acids. The CDR3, as DNA: TGTGCAACAGATGGACAGTGGCAGACTGAAGCTTTCTTT. It is translated as CATDGQWQTEAFF.

This clonotype has just a few counts. This chain links TRBV7-9 with TRBJ2-2, with a possible D match to TRBD1 (6 bases). In germline, CDR1 is SEHNR, CDR2 FQNEAQ (reference sequence). The CDR3 runs to 15 residues. Between the trimmed V and J ends, which lost 0 bases and 1 base, there was a span of 6 bases. The CDR3 DNA is TGTGCCAGCAGCTTAGCGGGACAGAACACCGGGGAGCTGTTTTTT. As protein: CASSLAGQNTGELFF.

The chain recombines TRBV27 with TRBJ2-7; perhaps TRBD2 as D (6 bases). V was shortened by 7 bases and J by 2 bases, with 15 bases between the two germline ends. Germline V gives CDR1 MNHEY, CDR2 SMNVEV (reference sequence). The CDR3 length is 14 residues. The CDR3 DNA follows: TGTGCCAGCATAGGAGGGGAAGTTCCCTACGAGCAGTACTTC. Amino acid sequence: CASIGGEVPYEQYF.

This chain connects TRBV5-5 to TRBJ2-1; D is ambiguous. This CDR3 is built from 16 residues. Trimming took 0 bases from V and 1 from J, leaving 11 bases between them. Germline CDR1 reads SGHKS; CDR2 reads YYEKEE (reference sequence). The CDR3 DNA reads TGTGCCAGCAGCTTGGCCGGGTTGGGATCCTACAATGAGCAGTTCTTC. The encoded protein is CASSLAGLGSYNEQFF.

This rearrangement joins TRBV10-3 to TRBJ2-1; D gene uncertain. The V end lost 0 bases, the J end lost 0 bases, and 6 bases lay between the germline ends. The CDR3 is made up of 15 amino acids. From germline, CDR1 is ENHRY and CDR2 SYGVKD. In nucleotides, the CDR3 is TGTGCCATCAGTGAGTCACGTAGCTCCTACAATGAGCAGTTCTTC. Translated: CAISESRSSYNEQFF.

The chain employs TRBV4-1 and TRBJ1-5; possibly TRBD1 for D (6 bases). There are 15 residues in the CDR3. The ends were cut back, 0 bases at V and 9 bases at J, with 15 bases in the middle. In germline, CDR1 is MGHRA, CDR2 YSYEKL. CDR3 nucleotide sequence: TGCGCCAGCAGCCAAGATACAGGGTCTGGTGCGCCCCAGCATTTT. Amino acids: CASSQDTGSGAPQHF.

For the CDR3, the DNA is TGTGCCAGCAGCACCAGACAGGGAATCACAGATACGCAGTATTTT. Protein sequence: CASSTRQGITDTQYF. The genes are TRBV5-4 and TRBJ2-3; TRBD1 matches at 7 bases. The CDR3 length is 15 residues. V was pared by 4 bases and J by 2 bases, with 7 bases of the junction left unmatched. The V gene's germline CDR1 is SGHNT and CDR2 YYREEE (reference sequence).

In DNA, the CDR3 is TGTGCCAGCAGCTGGACGGGACACTCGAACACTGAAGCTTTCTTT. Its protein product is CASSWTGHSNTEAFF. The chain has TRBV7-2 and TRBJ1-1, with D maybe TRBD1 (6 bases). Trimming shortened V by 4 bases and J by 1 base, and 13 bases separated the two germline ends. Germline CDR1 is SGHTA and CDR2 is FQGNSA. The CDR3 is made up of 15 amino acids.

The chain's CDR3 is CASSFRGGNPYGYTF. The CDR3 bases are TGTGCCAGCAGTTTCAGAGGGGGAAACCCGTATGGCTACACCTTC. This chain joins TRBV27 and TRBJ1-2, with D possibly TRBD1 on 6 matching bases. This CDR3 is built from 15 residues. Germline V gene data show CDR1 as MNHEY and CDR2 as SMNVEV (reference sequence). Trimming removed 3 bases from V and 5 bases from J, with 16 bases in between.

This clonotype came up a few times. The genes are TRBV20-1 and TRBJ2-3, with D possibly matching TRBD2 (6 bases). Germline V gene lookup returns CDR1 DFQATT and CDR2 SNEGSKA (reference sequence). V lost 6 bases and J 1 base, leaving 14 bases between the germline ends. The CDR3 consists of 14 residues. The CDR3 spells CSAREAVGTDTQYF. CDR3 in DNA: TGCAGTGCGAGGGAGGCCGTAGGCACAGATACGCAGTATTTT.

Comment on this clonotype: Just one base apart from a much larger clone, this may be a read error. The chain carries TRBV7-2 and TRBJ2-2, with D possibly being TRBD2 (5 bases). V shed 4 bases and J shed 5 bases, with 17 bases lying between them. CDR1 and CDR2 (germline): SGHTA, FQGNSA. The CDR3 consists of 16 residues. CDR3 residues: CASSCFVRGRTGELFF. CDR3 sequence (DNA): TGTGCCAGCAGCTGCTTTGTCCGGGGTAGGACCGGGGAGCTGTTTTTT.

There are a few counts of this clonotype. V and J are TRBV5-4 and TRBJ1-2; D is uncertain. Looked up from germline, CDR1 is SGHNT and CDR2 is YYREEE (reference sequence). V was trimmed by 3 bases and J by 0 bases, leaving 15 bases between them. This CDR3 has 16 residues. The CDR3, as DNA: TGTGCCAGCAGCTCATTTGACAAATCCTCTAACTATGGCTACACCTTC. Translated, it gives CASSSFDKSSNYGYTF.

In this sample, this clonotype turned up a few times. This chain uses TRBV27 with TRBJ1-1; possibly TRBD1 for D (6 bases). This CDR3 is 15 amino acids long. The V gene's germline CDR1 is MNHEY and CDR2 SMNVEV (reference sequence). V lost 3 bases and J lost 4, with 15 bases in between. CDR3 sequence (DNA): TGTGCCAGCAGTTTCCTTTCAGACAGGACCACTGAAGCTTTCTTT. Translating gives CASSFLSDRTTEAFF.

J is TRBJ1-4 and V is TRBV11-2; weak D call: TRBD1 (5 bases). This CDR3 is built from 15 residues. Germline V gene sequence: CDR1 SGHAT, CDR2 FQNNGV. Trimming pared 4 bases from V and 5 bases from J, leaving 14 bases between. Here the CDR3 DNA reads TGTGCCAGCAGCTCCAGGGTGCAGGCGAATGAAAAACTGTTTTTT. Amino acids: CASSSRVQANEKLFF.

V gene TRBV28 combines with J gene TRBJ1-6; D perhaps matches TRBD1 (6 bases). The CDR3 runs 16 residues. Trimming took 5 bases from V and 4 from J, leaving 15 bases between them. Germline-derived CDR1 and CDR2 are MDHEN and SYDVKM. CDR3 residues: CASSRAGGPYNSPLHF. DNA of the CDR3: TGTGCCAGCAGTCGTGCGGGGGGCCCTTATAATTCACCCCTCCACTTT.

The CDR3 coding sequence is TGTGCCAGCAGCAACCACAGGGACCCAATCTATGGCTACACCTTC. Amino acid sequence: CASSNHRDPIYGYTF. J is TRBJ1-2 and V is TRBV7-9; perhaps TRBD1 as D (6 bases). The germline V gene has CDR1 SEHNR and CDR2 FQNEAQ (reference sequence). V was cut by 5 bases and J by 4 bases, with 17 bases left in between. CDR3 size: 15 residues.

This clonotype has just a few counts. The rearrangement joins TRBV11-1 to TRBJ1-1; 9 bases line up with TRBD1. This CDR3 is built from 15 residues. Per the germline V gene, CDR1 is SGHAT and CDR2 is FQDESV (reference sequence). V lost 4 bases and J lost 4; bases outside the gene matches: 7. The DNA of the CDR3 is TGTGCCAGCAGCTGGGGGACAGGGTTGGGCACTGAAGCTTTCTTT. It specifies CASSWGTGLGTEAFF. Full variable domain (remainder filled in from reference TRBV11-1 and TRBJ1-1): EAEVAQSPRYKITEKSQAVAFWCDPISGHATLYWYRQILGQGPELLVQFQDESVVDDSQLPKDRFSAERLKGVDSTLKIQPAELGDSAMYLCASSWGTGLGTEAFFGQGTRLTVV.

This sequence joins TRBV5-1 and TRBJ1-2, with no clear D. V dropped 2 bases and J dropped 6 bases, with 14 bases sitting between them. This CDR3 has 14 residues. Germline CDR1 reads SGHRS; CDR2 reads YFSETQ. The CDR3: CASSLDFASDGYTF. DNA for the CDR3: TGCGCCAGCAGCTTAGATTTCGCGTCGGATGGCTACACCTTC.

The chain links TRBV4-3 to TRBJ1-5; 9 bases line up with TRBD1. Germline V gene data show CDR1 as LGHNA and CDR2 as YSLEER. The CDR3 is 14 residues long. V was pared by 1 base and J by 7 bases, with 2 bases of the junction left unmatched. The CDR3 nucleotides are TGCGCCAGCAGCCAAGGGACAGGGGCACAGCCCCAGCATTTT. Amino acid sequence: CASSQGTGAQPQHF.

This clonotype was counted only a few times. The chain joins TRBV6-5 to TRBJ2-7; weak D call: TRBD2 (7 bases). This CDR3 is 13 amino acids long. CDR1 is MNHEY and CDR2 is SVGAGI in the germline V gene. Between the trimmed V and J ends, which lost 2 bases and 4 bases, there was a span of 9 bases. CDR3 in amino acids: CASSYRGGYEQYV. For the CDR3, the DNA is TGTGCCAGCAGTTACAGGGGGGGGTACGAGCAGTACGTC.